These 18 T cell receptor beta chains were sequenced from one sample in a study of PD-L1 blockade in urothelial cancer (dated by TCRdb to 2016 to 2017). The library was made by the immunoSEQ multiplex PCR assay. Here the immuneACCESS table is served through TCRdb, limited to in-frame sequences with V and J called. Missing clones are a known gap in these copies; in checked studies unresolved V genes cover under half, and the rest lacks a known reason. The sample profile shows 43,000 or so clones; approximately 80% of them were found once. The ten largest make up roughly 15% of the sample. Sample time point, as interpreted from the label and publication: pretreatment peripheral blood. Sample: PBMCs, taken around atezolizumab (anti-PD-L1) treatment. The receptors were gathered from a man between 60 and 70 years old with urothelial cancer.

The chain joins TRBV5-1 to TRBJ2-5; tentative D call: TRBD2 (7 bases). V lost 1 base, J lost 0 bases, and 28 bases lay in between. The CDR3 is made up of 21 amino acids. The germline CDR1 and CDR2 sequences are SGHRS and YFSETQ. The CDR3 bases are TGCGCCAGCAGCTTGTCCGCCGGGACACCGAACAAGCGGGGAAACCAAGAGACCCAGTACTTC. It is translated as CASSLSAGTPNKRGNQETQYF.

The chain couples TRBV6-6 to TRBJ1-6; weak D call: TRBD1 (5 bases). V was shortened by 10 bases and J by 5 bases, with 21 bases between the two germline ends. The CDR3 has 16 amino acids. Per the germline V gene, CDR1 is MNHNY and CDR2 is SVGAGI (reference sequence). DNA for the CDR3: TGTGCCACCGACCCGTCCTCACAGGCTCATAATTCACCCCTCCACTTT. Protein: CATDPSSQAHNSPLHF.

V is TRBV7-9 and J is TRBJ2-1; 9 bases are shared with TRBD1. The V gene's germline CDR1 is SEHNR and CDR2 FQNEAQ (reference sequence). The length of the CDR3 is 15 residues. V shed 4 bases, J shed 8 bases, and the junction held 9 bases outside the gene matches. The CDR3 loop reads CASSSIRDRVDEQFF. CDR3 nucleotides: TGTGCCAGCAGCTCCATCCGGGACAGGGTCGATGAGCAGTTCTTC.

The CDR3 nucleotides read TGCAGCGTGAGGGGGCAAAGGCAGTTCTTC. Translating gives CSVRGQRQFF. The rearrangement uses TRBV29-1 and TRBJ2-1, with 7 bases aligning to TRBD1. The ends lost 6 bases at V and 12 bases at J; junction bases unmatched: 5. There are 10 residues in the CDR3. Per germline, CDR1 SQVTM and CDR2 ANQGSEA.

This clone has just one count. The V and J genes are TRBV7-2 and TRBJ1-5; 8 bases align to TRBD1. This CDR3 is 17 amino acids long. The V and J ends lost 4 bases and 3 bases, in that order; junction bases with no gene match: 11. Germline V gene lookup returns CDR1 SGHTA and CDR2 FQGNSA. Here the CDR3 reads CASSSFGGDRYNQPQHF. In DNA form, the CDR3 reads TGTGCCAGCAGCTCCTTTGGGGGGGACAGGTACAATCAGCCCCAGCATTTT.

The V call is TRBV7-9, the J call TRBJ2-1, with a weak D call TRBD2 (7 bases). Germline V CDR1 and CDR2: SEHNR, FQNEAQ (reference sequence). Between the trimmed V and J ends, which lost 3 bases and 2 bases, there was a span of 14 bases. The CDR3 has 16 residues. The CDR3 DNA reads as TGTGCCAGCAGCTTCTGGACGGGGGGCCCCTACAATGAGCAGTTCTTC. It yields the protein CASSFWTGGPYNEQFF.

This clone occurred a few times. The chain combines TRBV5-4 with TRBJ1-1; 12 positions match TRBD1. The germline gives CDR1 SGHNT, CDR2 YYREEE (reference sequence). The CDR3 consists of 16 residues. V trimming: 0 bases; J trimming: 4 bases; junction bases outside the gene matches: 4. CDR3 in amino acids: CASSLGGTGGGTEAFF. The CDR3 DNA follows: TGTGCCAGCAGCTTGGGAGGGACAGGGGGCGGCACTGAAGCTTTCTTT.

The chain is built from TRBV7-2 and TRBJ2-5; the D gene is possibly TRBD2 (6 bases). The CDR3 runs 14 residues. V lost 0 bases, J lost 4 bases, and 9 bases lay in between. CDR1 SGHTA and CDR2 FQGNSA come from the germline V gene. CDR3 bases: TGTGCCAGCAGCTTAGCGGGGGGATTAGAGACCCAGTACTTC. It yields the protein CASSLAGGLETQYF.

The rearrangement uses TRBV7-2 and TRBJ2-7; TRBD1 matches at 8 bases. The CDR3 has 14 residues. Germline loops: CDR1 SGHTA, CDR2 FQGNSA. After removal of 7 bases from V and 3 bases from J, the junction contained 8 bases not matched to a gene. CDR3 loop: CASTRAGGYYEQYF. DNA for the CDR3: TGTGCCAGCACCAGGGCAGGGGGCTACTACGAGCAGTACTTC.

The CDR3: CASSRQGNTGELFF. The CDR3 DNA sequence: TGTGCCAGCAGTCGACAGGGGAACACCGGGGAGCTGTTTTTT. The J gene is TRBJ2-2, the V gene TRBV2; 7 bases agree with TRBD1. Germline V gives CDR1 SNHLY, CDR2 FYNNEI. The CDR3 runs to 14 residues. Unmatched junction bases numbered 1, after V lost 5 bases and J lost 1 base. Full variable domain (missing parts from reference TRBV2 and TRBJ2-2): EPEVTQTPSHQVTQMGQEVILRCVPISNHLYFYWYRQILGQKVEFLVSFYNNEISEKSEIFDDQFSVERPDGSNFTLKIRSTKLEDSAMYFCASSRQGNTGELFFGEGSRLTVL.

This sequence joins TRBV5-6 and TRBJ2-1; 10 bases are shared with TRBD2. Germline V gene sequence: CDR1 SGHDT, CDR2 YYEEEE. The ends lost 1 base at V and 7 bases at J; junction bases unmatched: 5. The CDR3 runs 15 residues. CDR3 sequence reads: CASSLRVAGGNEQFF. The CDR3 nucleotides are TGTGCCAGCAGCTTGAGGGTAGCGGGAGGAAATGAGCAGTTCTTC.

This chain joins TRBV28 and TRBJ1-1; a possible D gene is TRBD1 (6 bases). This CDR3 region has 15 residues. V lost 2 bases to trimming and J lost 0 bases, with 10 bases between them. Germline CDR1 and CDR2: MDHEN and SYDVKM. CDR3 sequence: CASSLPDRMNTEAFF. The CDR3 DNA reads as TGTGCCAGCAGTTTACCAGACAGGATGAACACTGAAGCTTTCTTT.

This clone has just a few counts. The V gene is TRBV5-1, the J gene TRBJ1-5, with 10 bases that match TRBD1. The length of the CDR3 is 16 residues. CDR1 is SGHRS, CDR2 YFSETQ, per germline. The V and J ends lost 4 bases and 3 bases, in that order; junction bases with no gene match: 7. CDR3 nucleotide sequence: TGCGCCAGCAGCCTAGGGACAGGGGATCTCAATCAGCCCCAGCATTTT. It yields the protein CASSLGTGDLNQPQHF.

This chain links TRBV7-2 with TRBJ2-1, with a weak D call TRBD2 (5 bases). Germline CDR1 reads SGHTA; CDR2 reads FQGNSA. Trimming took 7 bases from V and 5 from J, leaving 21 bases between them. This CDR3 is 16 amino acids long. This CDR3 is CASTTAGGLINNEQFF. Written as DNA, the CDR3 is TGTGCCAGCACTACGGCGGGCGGACTTATAAACAATGAGCAGTTCTTC.

The chain is built from TRBV18 and TRBJ1-3; D might be TRBD1 (5 bases). V lost 8 bases and J 2 bases, leaving 7 bases between the germline ends. This CDR3 has 12 residues. CDR1 KGHSH and CDR2 LQKENI come from the germline V gene. The CDR3 reads CASTGPGNTIYF. Here the CDR3 DNA reads TGTGCCAGCACAGGCCCTGGAAACACCATATATTTT.

The table lists this clone with many counts. This chain joins TRBV19 and TRBJ2-2; 7 bases agree with TRBD2. The CDR3 covers 15 residues. The trim removed 7 bases at V and 5 bases at J, leaving 10 bases unmatched. Germline V gives CDR1 LNHDA, CDR2 SQIVND (reference sequence). CDR3 sequence reads: CASNRPGGGTGELFF. The CDR3 DNA reads TGTGCCAGTAACAGGCCAGGCGGGGGTACCGGGGAGCTGTTTTTT.

V and J are TRBV6-6 and TRBJ2-1; the match to TRBD2 covers 12 bases. Losses at the gene ends were 7 bases for V and 9 bases for J; bases not matched to a gene: 7. CDR1 is MNHNY, CDR2 SVGAGI, per germline (reference sequence). The CDR3 loop spans 14 amino acids. CDR3 in DNA: TGTGCCAGCACCCCGCTAGCGGGGGGGGGTGAGCAGTTCTTC. Its protein product is CASTPLAGGGEQFF.

The chain links TRBV7-2 to TRBJ1-1; a possible D gene is TRBD1 (5 bases). Trimming stripped 4 bases from V and 7 bases from J, with 13 bases between. The CDR3 has 13 residues. The germline V gene encodes CDR1 SGHTA and CDR2 FQGNSA. The CDR3 here is CASSSDGGSEAFF. The CDR3 DNA sequence: TGTGCCAGCAGCTCGGACGGGGGGAGTGAAGCTTTCTTT. Together with reference TRBV7-2 and TRBJ1-1, the CDR3 gives the full variable domain: GAGVSQSPSNKVTEKGKDVELRCDPISGHTALYWYRQSLGQGLEFLIYFQGNSAPDKSGLPSDRFSAERTGGSVSTLTIQRTQQEDSAVYLCASSSDGGSEAFFGQGTRLTVV.